This TCR beta chain was captured by sequencing in a study of cytomegalovirus exposure and HLA in healthy donors. Germline V gene lookup returns CDR1 MNHEY and CDR2 SVGAGI. The CDR3 is 15 residues long. V was clipped by 5 bases and J by 7 bases; unmatched bases: 13. Primers for the PCR totalled 60 Vbeta and 13 Jbeta. Libraries were prepared by immunoSEQ multiplex PCR; TCRdb keeps only in-frame clonotypes and omits some of them. The profile covers about 130,000 clones, with approximately 85% appearing a single time and about 7% taken by the ten largest. The V gene is TRBV6-5, the J gene TRBJ2-7; 8 nucleotides line up with TRBD1. The sequence derives from a woman in her 30s in good health and CMV-seropositive. The sample comprised PBMCs. The CDR3 DNA sequence: TGTGCCAGCAGTCCCCCGGGACAGGAGGCGAGGGAGCAGTACTTC. Its protein is CASSPPGQEAREQYF.